The entry that follows covers one T cell receptor (beta chain) sequence. These data come from a study of blood T cell repertoires in COVID-19. About the research overall: Acute and convalescent COVID-19 samples came from the United States, Italy and Spain.

V gave up 7 bases and J gave up 8 bases; unmatched junction bases: 11. Germline V gives CDR1 SQVTM, CDR2 ANQGSEA. This CDR3 spans 13 amino acids. Authors' methods: The authors estimated nucleated cell counts from reference gene primer amplification. Method: immunoSEQ multiplex PCR; TCRdb's copy keeps in-frame clones and lacks some. V and J calls and clone size are as listed in that table; D and trimming were resolved from the DNA. The table lists some 110,000 clones, roughly 80% of them singletons, with about 16% in the top ten. The sequence was obtained from a woman older than 75 with acute or convalescent COVID-19. Material for sequencing was peripheral blood. The rearrangement links TRBV29-1 to TRBJ1-2, with 9 bases that match TRBD1. CDR3 protein: CSARDRDFKGYTF. In nucleotides, the CDR3 is TGCAGCGCCCGGGACAGGGATTTTAAAGGCTACACCTTC.